One T cell receptor beta chain is described in this entry. Its antigen is currently unknown. Vbeta (60) and Jbeta (13) primers were used in the PCR. Sequenced by immunoSEQ multiplex PCR; TCRdb stores in-frame clones only, minus some. The sample holds 150,000 or so clones; about 70% are singletons and the top ten take less than 3.5%. Donors showed nominal health when sampled, although they likely had unrecorded immune exposures. This entry belongs to a study of cytomegalovirus exposure and HLA in healthy donors. Overall study: For the approximately 420 genotyped donors, approximately 83% fell within the Caucasian-associated ancestry cluster.

Study-wide findings and caveats: In a later analysis, TCR beta V- and J-gene trimming was associated with a missense DCLRE1C variant. Rarity marked most TCR sequences, yet some public TCRs occurred in many donors.

Germline V gene sequence: CDR1 SNHLY, CDR2 FYNNEI. The length of the CDR3 is 14 residues. V was trimmed by 1 base and J by 2 bases, leaving 8 bases between them. Source material: PBMCs. This TCR was sampled from a man between 18 and 29 years old in good health and CMV-seronegative. The chain has TRBV2 and TRBJ1-2, with D possibly being TRBD1 (5 bases). CDR3 protein: CASSEGTLNYGYTF. CDR3 coding DNA: TGTGCCAGCAGTGAAGGGACACTCAACTATGGCTACACCTTC.